This T cell receptor (beta chain) came from a study of shared clonotypes between healthy human individuals. General observations from the study: Clonotype sharing levels among donors were expected to vary with sequencing depth.

In the study's own analysis: ImmunoSEQ sequences covered only the junction and lacked quality scores; filtering therefore differed. The protocol was immunoSEQ multiplex PCR, while the TCRdb copy is restricted to in-frame clones and leaves out a portion. From that table come the V and J calls and clone size; the DNA was used to work out D and trimming. The sample has 470,000 or so clones; 81% are singletons. The study drew all its donors from Caucasian adults living in Nashville, Tennessee. Of note for this clone: Its antigen is as yet unknown.

Germline CDR1 and CDR2: SGHRS and YFSETQ. The CDR3 totals 15 residues. The V gene lost 4 bases and the J gene lost 5 bases, with 18 bases spanning the gap. Material: PBMCs. The sequence was collected from a woman between 40 and 50 years old in good health. Some clones in this sample may be carry-over from other donors' samples. The chain joins TRBV5-1 to TRBJ2-5, with D possibly matching TRBD1 (5 bases). The CDR3 coding sequence is TGCGCCAGCAGCCCCACAACACAGGTTTGGGAGACCCAGTACTTC. This gives the protein CASSPTTQVWETQYF.